The sequence of this T cell receptor beta chain was determined in a study of blood T cell repertoires in COVID-19. This table comes from immunoSEQ multiplex PCR, and its TCRdb copy is limited to in-frame clones, with some not included. The sample has about 99,000 clones; roughly 80% are singletons. Trimming removed 5 bases from V and 4 bases from J, with 15 bases in between. The CDR3 consists of 14 residues. CDR1 is MDHEN, CDR2 SYDVKM, per germline. The source of this sequence is a woman older than 75 with active or convalescent COVID-19. V and J are TRBV28 and TRBJ2-7, with TRBD1 as a possible D gene (5 bases). Sequencing used peripheral blood. The CDR3 sequence: CASSVPRDGYEQYF. The CDR3 DNA reads as TGTGCCAGCAGTGTCCCCAGGGATGGGTACGAGCAGTACTTC.